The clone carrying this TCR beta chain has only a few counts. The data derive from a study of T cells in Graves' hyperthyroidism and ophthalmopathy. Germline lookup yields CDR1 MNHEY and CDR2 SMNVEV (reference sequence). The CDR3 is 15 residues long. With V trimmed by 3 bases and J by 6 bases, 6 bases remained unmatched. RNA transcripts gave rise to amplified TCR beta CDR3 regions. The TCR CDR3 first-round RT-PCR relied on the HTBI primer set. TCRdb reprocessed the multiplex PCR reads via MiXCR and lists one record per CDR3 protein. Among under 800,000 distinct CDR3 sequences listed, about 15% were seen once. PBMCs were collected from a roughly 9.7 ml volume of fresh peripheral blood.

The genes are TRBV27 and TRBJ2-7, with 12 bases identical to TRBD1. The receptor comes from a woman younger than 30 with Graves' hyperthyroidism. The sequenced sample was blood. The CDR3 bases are TGTGCCAGCAGTTTGATGGGACAGGGGGCGGGCGAGCAGTACTTC. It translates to CASSLMGQGAGEQYF.